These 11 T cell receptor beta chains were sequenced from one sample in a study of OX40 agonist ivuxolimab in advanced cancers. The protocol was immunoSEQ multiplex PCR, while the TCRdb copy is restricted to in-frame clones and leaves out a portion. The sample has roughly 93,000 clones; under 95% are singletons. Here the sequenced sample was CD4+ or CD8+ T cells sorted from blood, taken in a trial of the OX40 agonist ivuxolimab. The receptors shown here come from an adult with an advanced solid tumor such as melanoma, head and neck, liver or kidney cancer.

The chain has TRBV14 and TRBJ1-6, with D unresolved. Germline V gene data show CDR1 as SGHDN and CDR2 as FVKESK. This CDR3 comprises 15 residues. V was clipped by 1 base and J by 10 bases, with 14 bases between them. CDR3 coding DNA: TGTGCCAGCAGCCAAGGTGAAGGAGGGCGATCACCCCTCCACTTT. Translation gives CASSQGEGGRSPLHF. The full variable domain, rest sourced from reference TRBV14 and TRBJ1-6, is EAGVTQFPSHSVIEKGQTVTLRCDPISGHDNLYWYRRVMGKEIKFLLHFVKESKQDESGMPNNRFLAERTGGTYSTLKVQPAELEDSGVYFCASSQGEGGRSPLHFGNGTRLTVT.

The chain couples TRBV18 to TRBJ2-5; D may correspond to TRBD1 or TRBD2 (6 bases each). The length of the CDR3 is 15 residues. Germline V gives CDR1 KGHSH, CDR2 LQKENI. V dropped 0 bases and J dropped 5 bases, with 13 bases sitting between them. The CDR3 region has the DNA TGTGCCAGCTCACCACCGGATGGGGGGCACGAGACCCAGTACTTC. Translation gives CASSPPDGGHETQYF.

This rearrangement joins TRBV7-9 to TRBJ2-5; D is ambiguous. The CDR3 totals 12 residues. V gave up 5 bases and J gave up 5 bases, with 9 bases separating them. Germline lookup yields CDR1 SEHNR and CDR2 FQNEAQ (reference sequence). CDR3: CASSVNAETQYF. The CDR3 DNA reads TGTGCCAGCAGCGTAAACGCGGAGACCCAGTACTTC.

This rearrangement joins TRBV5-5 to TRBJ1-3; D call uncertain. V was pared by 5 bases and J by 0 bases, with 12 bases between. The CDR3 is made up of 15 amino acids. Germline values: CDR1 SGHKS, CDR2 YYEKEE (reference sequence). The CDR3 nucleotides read TGTGCCAGCAGTTCCACAGCGAGCTCTGGAAACACCATATATTTT. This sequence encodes CASSSTASSGNTIYF.

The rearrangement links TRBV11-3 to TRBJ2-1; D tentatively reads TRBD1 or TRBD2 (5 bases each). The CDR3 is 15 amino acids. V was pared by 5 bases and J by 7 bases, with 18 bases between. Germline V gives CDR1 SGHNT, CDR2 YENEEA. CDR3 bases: TGTGCCAGCAGCCAGACACAACTAGGGGTAAATGAGCAGTTCTTC. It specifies CASSQTQLGVNEQFF.

The CDR3 bases are TGTGCCAGCAGCTTAGGGGCAGCTAACTATGGCTACACCTTC. It yields the protein CASSLGAANYGYTF. This rearrangement joins TRBV11-2 to TRBJ1-2; no clear D gene. The ends were cut back, 1 base at V and 0 bases at J, with 6 bases in the middle. Looked up from germline, CDR1 is SGHAT and CDR2 is FQNNGV. This CDR3 spans 14 amino acids.

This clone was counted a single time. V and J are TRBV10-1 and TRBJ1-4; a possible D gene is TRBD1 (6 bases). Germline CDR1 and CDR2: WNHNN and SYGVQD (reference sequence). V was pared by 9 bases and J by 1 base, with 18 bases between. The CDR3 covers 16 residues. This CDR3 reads CARTTGRWVTNEKLFF. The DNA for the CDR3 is TGCGCCAGAACCACAGGGAGGTGGGTAACTAATGAAAAACTGTTTTTT.

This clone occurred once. CDR3 sequence reads: CASSPQDSINQPQHF. The DNA for the CDR3 is TGTGCCAGCAGCCCTCAGGACAGCATCAATCAGCCCCAGCATTTT. The genes are TRBV6-6 and TRBJ1-5, with D tentatively TRBD1 (6 bases). Germline CDR1 MNHNY, CDR2 SVGAGI (reference sequence). Trimming removed 6 bases at V and 3 bases at J, with 15 bases between. CDR3 length: 15 residues.

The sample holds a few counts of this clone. CDR3 in amino acids: CSATMSYEQYF. CDR3 nucleotides: TGCAGTGCTACCATGTCCTACGAGCAGTACTTC. This chain uses TRBV20-1 with TRBJ2-7; D remains ambiguous. V lost 4 bases, J lost 1 base, and 5 bases lay in between. Germline assignment: CDR1 DFQATT and CDR2 SNEGSKA (reference sequence). There are 11 residues in the CDR3.

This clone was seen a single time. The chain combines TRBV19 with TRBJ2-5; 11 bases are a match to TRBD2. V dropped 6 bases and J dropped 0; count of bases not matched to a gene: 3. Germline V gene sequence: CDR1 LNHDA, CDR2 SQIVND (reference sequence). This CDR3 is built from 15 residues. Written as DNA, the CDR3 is TGTGCCAGTAGCGTGGGACTAGCGGACCAAGAGACCCAGTACTTC. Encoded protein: CASSVGLADQETQYF. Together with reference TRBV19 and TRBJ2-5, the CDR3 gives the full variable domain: DGGITQSPKYLFRKEGQNVTLSCEQNLNHDAMYWYRQDPGQGLRLIYYSQIVNDFQKGDIAEGYSVSREKKESFPLTVTSAQKNPTAFYLCASSVGLADQETQYFGPGTRLLVL.

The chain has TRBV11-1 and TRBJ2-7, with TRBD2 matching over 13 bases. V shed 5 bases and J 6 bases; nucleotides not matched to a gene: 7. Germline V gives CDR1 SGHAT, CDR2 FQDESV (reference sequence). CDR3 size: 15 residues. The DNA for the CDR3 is TGTGCCAGCAGCGCCGGACTAGCGGGAGAGGGCGAGCAGTACTTC. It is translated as CASSAGLAGEGEQYF.